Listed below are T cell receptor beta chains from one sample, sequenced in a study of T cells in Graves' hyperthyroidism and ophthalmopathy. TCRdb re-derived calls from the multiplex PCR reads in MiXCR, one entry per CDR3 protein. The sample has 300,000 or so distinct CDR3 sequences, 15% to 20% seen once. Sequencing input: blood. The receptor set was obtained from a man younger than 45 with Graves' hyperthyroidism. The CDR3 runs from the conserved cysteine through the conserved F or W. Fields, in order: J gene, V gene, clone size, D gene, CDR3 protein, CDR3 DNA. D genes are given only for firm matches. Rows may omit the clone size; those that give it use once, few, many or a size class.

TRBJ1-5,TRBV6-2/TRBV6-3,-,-,CASSYLPSNQPQHF,TGTGCCAGCAGTTACTTACCTAGCAATCAGCCCCAGCATTTT
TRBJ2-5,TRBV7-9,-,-,CASSAADTGETQYF,TGTGCCAGCAGCGCAGCCGATACAGGGGAGACCCAGTACTTC
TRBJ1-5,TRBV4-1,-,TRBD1,CASSHRTGNQPQHF,TGCGCCAGCAGCCATCGGACAGGGAATCAGCCCCAGCATTTT
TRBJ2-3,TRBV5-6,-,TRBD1,CASSFGTGTTDTQYF,TGTGCCAGCAGCTTCGGGACAGGAACCACAGATACGCAGTATTTT
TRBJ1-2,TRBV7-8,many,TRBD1,CASSLDRGYGYTF,TGTGCCAGCAGCTTGGACAGGGGATATGGCTACACCTTC
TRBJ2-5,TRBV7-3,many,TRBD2,CASSLTGGGQTQYF,TGTGCCAGCAGCTTAACGGGCGGGGGACAGACCCAGTACTTC
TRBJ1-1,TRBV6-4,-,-,CASSEAQGDTEAFF,TGTGCCAGCAGTGAAGCGCAAGGGGATACTGAAGCTTTCTTT
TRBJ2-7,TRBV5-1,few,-,CASSTLDSDNYEQYF,TGCGCCAGCAGTACTCTGGACAGCGACAACTACGAGCAGTACTTC
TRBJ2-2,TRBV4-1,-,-,CASSQRTRGAGELFF,TGCGCCAGCAGCCAAAGGACACGGGGAGCCGGGGAGCTGTTTTTT
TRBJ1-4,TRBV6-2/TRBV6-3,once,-,CASSPDGFNEKLFF,TGTGCCAGCAGCCCGGACGGTTTTAATGAAAAACTGTTTTTT
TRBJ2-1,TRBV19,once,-,CASSIDHGVGNNEQFF,TGTGCCAGTAGTATAGATCATGGGGTAGGTAACAATGAGCAGTTCTTC
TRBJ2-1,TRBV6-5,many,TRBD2,CASSYSTSGARNEQFF,TGTGCCAGCAGTTACTCGACTAGCGGGGCCCGGAATGAGCAGTTCTTC
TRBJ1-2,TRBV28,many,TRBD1,CASSIRGRYGYTF,TGTGCCAGCAGTATCAGGGGGCGCTACGGCTACACCTTC
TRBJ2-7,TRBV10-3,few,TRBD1,CAISEGTGGDEQYF,TGTGCCATCAGTGAGGGGACAGGGGGCGACGAGCAGTACTTC
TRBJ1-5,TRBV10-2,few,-,CASSKQAYSNQPQHF,TGCGCCAGCAGTAAACAGGCTTATAGCAATCAGCCCCAGCATTTT
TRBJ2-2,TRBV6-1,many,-,CASNRGLGTGELFF,TGTGCCAGCAATCGGGGCTTGGGCACCGGGGAGCTGTTTTTT
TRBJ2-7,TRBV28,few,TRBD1,CASISGTGSYEQYF,TGTGCCAGCATTTCCGGGACAGGATCCTACGAGCAGTACTTC
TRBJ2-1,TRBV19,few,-,CASKGLFSYNEQFF,TGTGCCAGTAAAGGCCTCTTCTCCTACAATGAGCAGTTCTTC
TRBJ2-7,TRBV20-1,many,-,CSARSEVNYEQYF,TGCAGTGCTAGGTCTGAGGTAAACTACGAGCAGTACTTC
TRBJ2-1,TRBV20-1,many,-,CSASALGLTYNEQFF,TGCAGTGCTAGCGCACTAGGATTAACCTACAATGAGCAGTTCTTC
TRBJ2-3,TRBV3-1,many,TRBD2,CASSQDFELAGVPDTQYF,TGTGCCAGCAGCCAAGATTTCGAACTAGCGGGAGTTCCAGATACGCAGTATTTT
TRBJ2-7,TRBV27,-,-,CASSLRGAYYEQYF,TGTGCCAGCAGTTTACGTGGGGCTTACTACGAGCAGTACTTC
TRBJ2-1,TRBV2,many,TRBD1,CASSTRTGRDEQFF,TGTGCCAGCAGTACCCGGACAGGGCGGGATGAGCAGTTCTTC
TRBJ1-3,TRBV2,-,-,CVSLPRSSGNTIYF,TGTGTCAGCCTCCCCAGGAGCTCTGGAAACACCATATATTTT
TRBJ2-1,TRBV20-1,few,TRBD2,CSAPPLAGTFLEQFF,TGCAGTGCCCCCCCACTAGCGGGAACTTTTTTGGAGCAGTTCTTC
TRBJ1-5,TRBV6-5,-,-,CASDQVRDQPQHF,TGTGCCAGCGATCAGGTGAGGGATCAGCCCCAGCATTTT
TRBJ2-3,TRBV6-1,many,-,CASNPTVSTDTQYF,TGTGCCAGCAATCCGACGGTGAGCACAGATACGCAGTATTTT
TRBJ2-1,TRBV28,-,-,CASWGTGENNEQFF,TGTGCCAGCTGGGGGACGGGGGAAAACAATGAGCAGTTCTTC
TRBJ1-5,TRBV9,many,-,CASSVGGGLKQPQHF,TGTGCCAGCAGCGTTGGGGGGGGTTTGAAACAGCCCCAGCATTTT
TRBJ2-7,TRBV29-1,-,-,CSVEGGVGEQYF,TGCAGCGTTGAGGGTGGAGTCGGGGAGCAGTACTTC
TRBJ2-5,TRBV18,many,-,CASSVTSSEETQYF,TGTGCCAGCTCAGTGACTAGTTCCGAAGAGACCCAGTACTTC
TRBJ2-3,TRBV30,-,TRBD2,CAWLSGGDSLTDTQYF,TGTGCCTGGCTTTCGGGAGGGGACTCACTCACAGATACGCAGTATTTT
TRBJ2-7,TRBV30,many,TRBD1,CAWSALDRDEQYF,TGTGCCTGGAGTGCTTTGGACAGGGACGAGCAGTACTTC
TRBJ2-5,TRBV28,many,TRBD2,CASKRAGGPQETQYF,TGTGCCAGCAAACGGGCGGGAGGCCCCCAAGAGACCCAGTACTTC
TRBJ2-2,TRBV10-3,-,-,CAVLGSDTGELFF,TGTGCCGTATTAGGGAGCGACACCGGGGAGCTGTTTTTT
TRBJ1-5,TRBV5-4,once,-,CASSLWGSNQPQHF,TGTGCCAGCAGCTTATGGGGGTCCAATCAGCCCCAGCATTTT
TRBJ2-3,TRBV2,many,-,CASSVGTVTSTDTQYF,TGTGCCAGCAGTGTAGGGACGGTCACTAGCACAGATACGCAGTATTTT
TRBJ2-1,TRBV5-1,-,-,CASSLQISGSYNEQFF,TGCGCCAGCAGCTTGCAGATATCCGGGTCCTACAATGAGCAGTTCTTC
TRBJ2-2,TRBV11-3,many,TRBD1,CATQLGGGTGELFF,TGTGCCACCCAACTAGGGGGCGGCACCGGGGAGCTGTTTTTT
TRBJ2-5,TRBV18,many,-,CASSRTGVETQYF,TGTGCCAGCTCTCGGACGGGTGTGGAGACCCAGTACTTC
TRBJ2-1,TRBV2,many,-,CASSIVSSYNEQFF,TGTGCCAGCAGTATAGTAAGCTCCTACAATGAGCAGTTCTTC
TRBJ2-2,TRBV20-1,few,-,CSARKGSLTGELFF,TGCAGTGCTAGAAAGGGTTCACTCACCGGGGAGCTGTTTTTT
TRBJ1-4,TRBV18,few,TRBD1,CASSPRTGIGEKLFF,TGTGCCAGCTCACCAAGGACAGGGATTGGTGAAAAACTGTTTTTT
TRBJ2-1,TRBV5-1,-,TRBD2,CASSPGLAGATPRDEQFF,TGCGCCAGCAGCCCGGGACTAGCGGGAGCCACCCCCCGCGATGAGCAGTTCTTC
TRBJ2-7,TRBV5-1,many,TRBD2,CASSLVRGRMNEQYF,TGCGCCAGCAGCTTGGTCCGCGGGAGAATGAACGAGCAGTACTTC
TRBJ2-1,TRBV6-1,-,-,CASSEGLYNEQFF,TGTGCCAGCAGTGAAGGCCTGTACAATGAGCAGTTCTTC
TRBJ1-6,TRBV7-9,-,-,CASSLGAGNSPLHF,TGTGCCAGCAGCTTAGGGGCAGGGAATTCACCCCTCCACTTT